The text below deals with one T cell receptor (beta chain). This sample was taken from a study of neurological immune-mediated disorders. Time point denoted: longitudinal time-point 3. 5'RACE generated cDNA with 10-nucleotide random UMIs. TCRdb called the 5' RACE reads again in MiXCR, with one record for every CDR3 protein. Of roughly 45,000 distinct CDR3 sequences listed, about 14% are singletons. CDR3 length equals 14 residues. Per the germline V gene, CDR1 is GTSNPN and CDR2 is SVGIG (reference sequence). V was pared by 3 bases and J by 0 bases, with 2 bases of the junction left unmatched. The receptor was isolated from a man aged 25 to 40 in good health. The V and J genes are TRBV30 and TRBJ2-5; 9 nucleotides agree with TRBD2. The sample was PBMCs. The CDR3 DNA reads as TGTGCCTGGAGGACTAGCGGAAACCAAGAGACCCAGTACTTC. Encoded protein: CAWRTSGNQETQYF.